Listed below are T cell receptor beta chains from one sample, sequenced in a study of lymphopenia after photon versus proton radiotherapy. Measured with immunoSEQ multiplex PCR; TCRdb has only the in-frame clones, and not every one. Of 50,000 to 65,000 clones in the sample, about nine tenths were seen once. Sample: peripheral blood, taken from a patient treated with proton-based radiotherapy. These receptors all come from an older man with esophageal cancer. The CDR3 runs from the conserved cysteine through the conserved F or W. The order of the fields is V gene, D gene, clone size, J gene, CDR3 length, CDR3 DNA, CDR3 protein. The D gene is left open where the match is weak. Rows give clone size only sometimes, using once, few, many, or a class for an expanded clone.

TRBV9	.	.	TRBJ1-1	13	TGTGCCAGCAGCGTAGAAGTTCAGGGAAAAGCTTTCTTT	CASSVEVQGKAFF
TRBV25-1	.	.	TRBJ2-7	14	TGTGCCAGCAGTGAGCACCCCCTAGGGTACGAGCAGTACTTC	CASSEHPLGYEQYF
TRBV10-3	.	.	TRBJ2-1	15	TGTGCCATCAAGGAAGGCGACAGAGTTTACAATGAGCAGTTCTTC	CAIKEGDRVYNEQFF
TRBV27	.	.	TRBJ2-2	13	TGTGCCAGCAGTTTATCCGGCAGCGGGGAGCTGTTTTTT	CASSLSGSGELFF
TRBV4-3	.	once	TRBJ2-2	15	TGCGCCAGCAGCGAATTAGGGGTGAACACCGGGGAGCTGTTTTTT	CASSELGVNTGELFF
TRBV7-2	TRBD1	.	TRBJ1-5	16	TGTGCCAGCAGCTTAGCGACAGGGGGCACTGGTCAGCCCCAGCATTTT	CASSLATGGTGQPQHF
TRBV12-2	.	.	TRBJ2-1	18	TGTGCAAGTCGCTTCGGCTTTAGCGGGGGGGCCTATTTATATGAGCAGTTCTTC	CASRFGFSGGAYLYEQFF
TRBV7-2	.	.	TRBJ1-5	13	TGTGCCAGCAGTACAGGGATCAATCAGCCCCAGCATTTT	CASSTGINQPQHF
TRBV27	TRBD2	.	TRBJ2-3	16	TGTGCCAGCAGTCCAAGGGGCGGGAGGGCATCGGATACGCAGTATTTT	CASSPRGGRASDTQYF
TRBV30	.	.	TRBJ1-2	11	TGTGCCTGGAGTTGGAGGGGTCCGCACACCTTC	CAWSWRGPHTF
TRBV4-1	.	.	TRBJ1-1	13	TGCGCCAGCAGCCCTGGGGTCCGTCCTGAAGCTTTCTTT	CASSPGVRPEAFF
TRBV5-6	.	.	TRBJ2-2	14	TGTGCCAGCAGCTTGGCCGCAGGGTCGGTCAGGCTGTTTTTT	CASSLAAGSVRLFF
TRBV7-2	TRBD1	.	TRBJ1-1	16	TGTGCCAGCAGCCTTGACGTGGGACAGGGGAACACTGAAGCTTTCTTT	CASSLDVGQGNTEAFF
TRBV7-9	TRBD1	few	TRBJ1-2	13	TGTGCCAGCAGCCTTCCACAGGGGTTTGGCTACACCTTC	CASSLPQGFGYTF
TRBV7-3	.	once	TRBJ1-2	11	TGTGCCAGCAAGGGGTACTATGGCTACACCTTC	CASKGYYGYTF
TRBV13	TRBD2	.	TRBJ2-1	16	TGTGCCAGCAGCGCGACCGGGACTAGCGGGAGCGATGAGCAGTTCTTC	CASSATGTSGSDEQFF
TRBV7-6	TRBD2	.	TRBJ2-1	15	TGTGCCAGCAGCTTGAGACTAGCGGGTTACAATGAGCAGTTCTTC	CASSLRLAGYNEQFF